The 30 T cell receptor beta chains below were found in one sample sequenced in a study of control samples from healthy donors and cancer patients. Profiling relied on immunoSEQ multiplex PCR, and the TCRdb table lists in-frame clones only, not all of them. The profile shows more than 80,000 clones, 85% to 95% of them singletons. Sequencing was done on a sample of blood. These receptors were taken from a man aged 18 to 30 in good health.

This clone was found once. The genes are TRBV2 and TRBJ1-4, with D unclear. Germline V gene lookup returns CDR1 SNHLY and CDR2 FYNNEI. The ends were cut back, 3 bases at V and 4 bases at J, with 9 bases in the middle. This CDR3 has 14 residues. CDR3 DNA sequence: TGTGCCAGCAGTGAGGTCGGTTATAATGAAAAACTGTTTTTT. Translation gives CASSEVGYNEKLFF.

This chain's CDR3 is CASSLGQGNTDTQYF. The CDR3 DNA reads as TGTGCCAGCAGCTTGGGGCAGGGGAACACAGATACGCAGTATTTT. This chain links TRBV5-4 with TRBJ2-3; a possible D gene is TRBD1 (6 bases). Trimming cost V 0 bases and J 2 bases, with 10 bases left between them. Germline V gene lookup returns CDR1 SGHNT and CDR2 YYREEE (reference sequence). CDR3 size: 15 residues.

This rearrangement joins TRBV6-4 to TRBJ1-1; tentative D call: TRBD1 (5 bases). The germline CDR1 and CDR2 sequences are MRHNA and SNTAGT. Trimming cost V 5 bases and J 1 base, with 20 bases left between them. The CDR3 spans 17 residues. The CDR3 sequence is CASSLGPTVPENTEAFF. The DNA of the CDR3 is TGTGCCAGCAGTCTCGGACCGACAGTGCCAGAGAACACTGAAGCTTTCTTT.

In its sample, this clone was seen once. The V call is TRBV14, the J call TRBJ1-5; D is undetermined. Trimming shortened V by 0 bases and J by 3 bases, and 3 bases separated the two germline ends. CDR1 SGHDN and CDR2 FVKESK come from the germline V gene. The CDR3 is 13 residues long. The CDR3 loop reads CASSQDTNQPQHF. The DNA of the CDR3 is TGTGCCAGCAGCCAAGATACCAATCAGCCCCAGCATTTT.

This chain joins TRBV10-1 and TRBJ1-5, with D unclear. V was shortened by 7 bases and J by 3 bases, with 1 base between the two germline ends. This CDR3 contains 10 residues. Germline V gene data show CDR1 as WNHNN and CDR2 as SYGVQD (reference sequence). The CDR3 bases are TGCGCCAGCAACAATCAGCCCCAGCATTTT. It specifies CASNNQPQHF.

J is TRBJ1-5 and V is TRBV4-1, with D maybe TRBD1 (6 bases). There are 15 residues in the CDR3. Trimming shortened V by 0 bases and J by 7 bases, and 13 bases separated the two germline ends. The germline CDR1 and CDR2 sequences are MGHRA and YSYEKL. The CDR3 DNA sequence: TGCGCCAGCAGCCAAGATCAGGGGTTGTTCCAGCCCCAGCATTTT. Translating gives CASSQDQGLFQPQHF.

J is TRBJ1-1 and V is TRBV21-1; the table gives TRBD1 as D, unverified against the DNA. TRBV21-1 is listed as a pseudogene. The CDR3 is 15 amino acids. CDR3 in DNA: TGTGCCAGCAGCAAAGATCTCCAGGGGCGGACTGAAGCTTTCTTT. Protein: CASSKDLQGRTEAFF.

This chain uses TRBV6-5 with TRBJ1-4, with D possibly being TRBD1 (5 bases). Trimming left V 6 bases short and J 8 bases short, with 10 bases between. CDR1 is MNHEY and CDR2 is SVGAGI in the germline V gene. CDR3 length: 12 amino acids. This CDR3 reads CASREPGEKLFF. In nucleotides, the CDR3 is TGTGCCAGCAGGGAGCCAGGGGAAAAACTGTTTTTT.

The rearrangement joins TRBV2 to TRBJ2-7; 7 bases fit TRBD2. Germline values: CDR1 SNHLY, CDR2 FYNNEI. J lost 2 bases, V lost 2 bases, and 6 bases had no gene match. The CDR3 spans 15 residues. The CDR3: CASSERGLAAYEQYF. For the CDR3, the DNA is TGTGCCAGCAGTGAAAGAGGTCTAGCGGCCTACGAGCAGTACTTC.

This clone was picked up many times. The chain carries TRBV18 and TRBJ2-5; D is perhaps TRBD1 (7 bases). Germline V CDR1 and CDR2: KGHSH, LQKENI. This CDR3 is 15 amino acids long. V was trimmed by 3 bases and J by 2 bases, leaving 13 bases between them. The CDR3 loop reads CASSPMAGGQETQYF. CDR3 nucleotides: TGTGCCAGCTCACCGATGGCAGGGGGGCAAGAGACCCAGTACTTC.

The CDR3 sequence: CASSFTGHDYYGYTF. The CDR3 DNA sequence: TGTGCCAGCAGCTTTACGGGACACGACTACTATGGCTACACCTTC. The chain recombines TRBV7-9 with TRBJ1-2; perhaps TRBD1 as D (6 bases). The V end lost 3 bases, the J end lost 3 bases, and 14 bases lay between the germline ends. The CDR3 extends over 15 amino acids. Per germline, CDR1 SEHNR and CDR2 FQNEAQ (reference sequence).

The chain is built from TRBV6-5 and TRBJ2-1; the match to TRBD2 covers 9 bases. V shed 6 bases, J shed 7 bases, and the junction held 10 bases outside the gene matches. Germline V gene sequence: CDR1 MNHEY, CDR2 SVGAGI. The CDR3 length is 15 residues. The CDR3 loop is CASRLERGALNEQFF. The CDR3 bases are TGTGCCAGCAGACTAGAGCGGGGGGCGTTGAATGAGCAGTTCTTC.

Only a few counts were recorded for this clone. The V and J genes are TRBV19 and TRBJ2-6; D call uncertain. V lost 7 bases to trimming and J lost 0 bases, with 10 bases between them. The CDR3 length is 15 residues. CDR1 is LNHDA, CDR2 SQIVND, per germline (reference sequence). This chain's CDR3 is CASTWVVSGANVLTF. DNA for the CDR3: TGTGCCAGTACCTGGGTGGTCTCTGGGGCCAACGTCCTGACTTTC.

The J gene is TRBJ2-7, the V gene TRBV14, with 10 positions matching TRBD1. V was clipped by 5 bases and J by 5 bases; unmatched bases: 3. Germline CDR1 and CDR2: SGHDN and FVKESK. This CDR3 comprises 13 residues. The CDR3: CASSWDRGNEQYF. The CDR3, as DNA: TGTGCCAGCAGCTGGGACAGGGGAAACGAGCAGTACTTC.

The chain joins TRBV10-3 to TRBJ2-1, with 7 nucleotides matching TRBD1. CDR3 length equals 15 residues. The germline V gene has CDR1 ENHRY and CDR2 SYGVKD. The junction had 11 bases not matched to a gene; V was cut back by 7 bases and J by 5 bases. The CDR3 DNA follows: TGTGCCATCACCGAAGGCCCGCAGGGGGACAATGAGCAGTTCTTC. Translating gives CAITEGPQGDNEQFF.

The chain carries TRBV3-1 (or the pseudogene TRBV3-2) and TRBJ1-2; 10 bases agree with TRBD1. Looked up from germline, CDR1 is LGHDT and CDR2 is YNNKEL (reference sequence). V lost 4 bases, J lost 5 bases, and 10 bases stayed unmatched. The CDR3 spans 16 residues. DNA of the CDR3: TGTGCCAGCAGCCGACAGGGGGCGATTGCCCTTTATGGCTACACCTTC. Translated: CASSRQGAIALYGYTF.

V and J are TRBV21-1 and TRBJ1-2; TRBD1 is the table's D call, not checked against the DNA. TRBV21-1 is a pseudogene. This CDR3 comprises 16 residues. The DNA for the CDR3 is TGTGCCAGCAGCAAAGCTAAACGGGACAGGGTTAGTGGCTACACCTTC. This encodes CASSKAKRDRVSGYTF.

V and J are TRBV9 and TRBJ2-1; 13 bases are shared with TRBD2. The CDR3 is 14 amino acids. V lost 2 bases to trimming and J lost 9 bases; unmatched junction nucleotides: 2. CDR1 is SGDLS and CDR2 is YYNGEE in the germline V gene. CDR3 nucleotide sequence: TGTGCCAGCAGCGTGACTAGCGGGAGGTCTGAGCAGTTCTTC. It is translated as CASSVTSGRSEQFF. The full variable domain, completed using reference TRBV9 and TRBJ2-1, is DSGVTQTPKHLITATGQRVTLRCSPRSGDLSVYWYQQSLDQGLQFLIQYYNGEERAKGNILERFSAQQFPDLHSELNLSSLELGDSALYFCASSVTSGRSEQFFGPGTRLTVL.

The rearrangement links TRBV4-1 to TRBJ2-3, with D hard to call. V lost 1 base and J 10 bases, leaving 9 bases between the germline ends. Germline V CDR1 and CDR2: MGHRA, YSYEKL. The CDR3 covers 12 residues. DNA for the CDR3: TGCGCCAGCAGCCAAGGTGGAGTGGCGCAGTATTTT. Protein product: CASSQGGVAQYF.

The CDR3 bases are TGTGCCAGTAGTATAGATCCCACCGGGGAGCTGTTTTTT. Protein sequence: CASSIDPTGELFF. The rearrangement uses TRBV19 and TRBJ2-2, with unresolved D. The germline V gene encodes CDR1 LNHDA and CDR2 SQIVND (reference sequence). The CDR3 covers 13 residues. Trimming removed 0 bases from V and 4 bases from J, with 3 bases in between.

The rearrangement joins TRBV7-9 to TRBJ1-1, with 7 bases matching TRBD1. Unmatched junction bases numbered 9, after V lost 5 bases and J lost 0 bases. There are 16 residues in the CDR3. The germline V gene has CDR1 SEHNR and CDR2 FQNEAQ (reference sequence). DNA of the CDR3: TGTGCCAGCAGCCTCCCCCCGGGACAGATGAACACTGAAGCTTTCTTT. It translates to CASSLPPGQMNTEAFF.

The chain has TRBV5-1 and TRBJ2-5; 10 bases match TRBD1. Trimming cost V 5 bases and J 5 bases; bases outside gene matches: 18. This CDR3 contains 18 residues. Germline V gene data show CDR1 as SGHRS and CDR2 as YFSETQ. The CDR3 here is CASSSHRDRGLFGETQYF. CDR3 DNA: TGCGCCAGCAGTTCTCACCGGGACAGGGGTTTGTTCGGGGAGACCCAGTACTTC.

The rearrangement links TRBV2 to TRBJ1-2; D remains unclear. Germline CDR1 and CDR2: SNHLY and FYNNEI. V lost 7 bases and J 8 bases, leaving 14 bases between the germline ends. The length of the CDR3 is 12 residues. CDR3 amino acids: CASIPNLGGYTF. The CDR3 DNA follows: TGTGCCAGCATTCCCAATCTAGGGGGCTACACCTTC.

This clone came up once. The chain's CDR3 is CASSDLGRGYTF. In DNA, the CDR3 is TGTGCCAGCAGTGACCTAGGACGAGGCTACACCTTC. The rearrangement uses TRBV25-1 and TRBJ1-2; D gene unclear. CDR1 is MGHDK, CDR2 SYGVNS, per germline. Between the trimmed V and J ends, which lost 3 bases and 8 bases, there was a span of 10 bases. The CDR3 is made up of 12 amino acids.

CDR3 protein: CATSSQPAGANEQFF. The CDR3, as DNA: TGTGCCACCAGCTCACAACCGGCCGGGGCAAATGAGCAGTTCTTC. The rearrangement uses TRBV15 and TRBJ2-1; D tentatively reads TRBD1 or TRBD2 (5 bases each). Germline CDR1 reads LNHNV; CDR2 reads YYDKDF (reference sequence). The V end lost 5 bases, the J end lost 7 bases, and 18 bases lay between the germline ends. This CDR3 is 15 amino acids long.

The chain is built from TRBV7-6 and TRBJ1-2; 7 bases agree with TRBD1. J lost 0 bases, V lost 5 bases, and 15 bases had no gene match. Germline CDR1 is SGHVS and CDR2 is FNYEAQ. The CDR3 contains 18 residues. CDR3 amino acids: CASSAKGADRAANYGYTF. In DNA, the CDR3 is TGTGCCAGCAGCGCCAAAGGGGCCGACAGGGCTGCTAACTATGGCTACACCTTC.

V is TRBV5-5 and J is TRBJ2-1; 12 bases match TRBD2. Losses at the gene ends were 0 bases for V and 4 bases for J; bases not matched to a gene: 2. The CDR3 spans 16 residues. In germline, CDR1 is SGHKS, CDR2 YYEKEE (reference sequence). CDR3 amino acids: CASSLGTSGVYNEQFF. DNA for the CDR3: TGTGCCAGCAGCTTGGGGACTAGCGGGGTTTACAATGAGCAGTTCTTC. The full variable domain, with the rest looked up from reference TRBV5-5 and TRBJ2-1, is DAGVTQSPTHLIKTRGQQVTLRCSPISGHKSVSWYQQVLGQGPQFIFQYYEKEERGRGNFPDRFSARQFPNYSSELNVNALLLGDSALYLCASSLGTSGVYNEQFFGPGTRLTVL.

J is TRBJ2-1 and V is TRBV6-5, with 11 bases matching TRBD1. Trimming took 2 bases from V and 8 from J; bases not matched to a gene: 8. Per the germline V gene, CDR1 is MNHEY and CDR2 is SVGAGI. The CDR3 is made up of 16 amino acids. The CDR3 DNA reads TGTGCCAGCAGTTACCCCGGGACAGGGGGTTTTTATGAGCAGTTCTTC. This encodes CASSYPGTGGFYEQFF.

The CDR3 is CASLEGRAGQPQHF. Written as DNA, the CDR3 is TGTGCCAGCTTAGAGGGACGCGCCGGCCAGCCCCAGCATTTT. The chain employs TRBV18 and TRBJ1-5, with D perhaps TRBD1 (5 bases). The V gene's germline CDR1 is KGHSH and CDR2 LQKENI. The V end was cut by 7 bases, the J end by 7 bases, with 17 bases between. The CDR3 consists of 14 residues.

The chain has TRBV6-6 and TRBJ2-7, with no clear D. Trimming pared 8 bases from V and 3 bases from J, leaving 14 bases between. CDR3 size: 13 residues. CDR1 and CDR2 from the germline V gene are MNHNY and SVGAGI (reference sequence). CDR3 residues: CASLSPLGYEQYF. The CDR3 DNA reads TGTGCCAGCTTGAGTCCCCTAGGCTACGAGCAGTACTTC.